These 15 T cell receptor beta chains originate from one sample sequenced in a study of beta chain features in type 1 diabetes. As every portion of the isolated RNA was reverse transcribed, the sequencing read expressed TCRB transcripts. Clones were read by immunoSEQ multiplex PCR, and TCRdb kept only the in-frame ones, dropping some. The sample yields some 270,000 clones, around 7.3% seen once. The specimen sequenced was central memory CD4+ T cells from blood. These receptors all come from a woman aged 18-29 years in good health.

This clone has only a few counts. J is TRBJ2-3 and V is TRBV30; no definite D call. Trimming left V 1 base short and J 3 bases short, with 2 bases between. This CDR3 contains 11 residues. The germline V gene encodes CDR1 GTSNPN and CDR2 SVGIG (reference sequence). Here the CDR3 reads CAWSATDTQYF. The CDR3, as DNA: TGTGCCTGGAGTGCGACAGATACGCAGTATTTT.

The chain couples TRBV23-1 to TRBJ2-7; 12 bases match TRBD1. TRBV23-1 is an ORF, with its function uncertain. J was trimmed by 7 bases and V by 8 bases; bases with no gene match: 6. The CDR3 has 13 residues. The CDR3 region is CASRDRGHWEQYV. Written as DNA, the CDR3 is TGCGCCAGCCGGGACAGGGGGCATTGGGAGCAGTACGTC.

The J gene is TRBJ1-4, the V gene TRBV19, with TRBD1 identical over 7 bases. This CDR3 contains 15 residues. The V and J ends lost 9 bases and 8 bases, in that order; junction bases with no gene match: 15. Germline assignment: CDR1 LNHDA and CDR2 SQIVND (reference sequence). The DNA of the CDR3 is TGTGCCAGCCGAGAGTTGGGGACAGAACGGGAAAAACTGTTTTTT. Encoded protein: CASRELGTEREKLFF.

The CDR3 bases are TGCGCCAGCACCCCTACTAGCGGATTTTCCTACGAGCAGTACTTC. Encoded protein: CASTPTSGFSYEQYF. The gene calls are TRBV5-1 and TRBJ2-7, with 8 nucleotides matching TRBD2. Trimming removed 6 bases from V and 1 base from J; junction bases left unmatched: 9. CDR3 length: 15 amino acids. Looked up from germline, CDR1 is SGHRS and CDR2 is YFSETQ. Drawing the rest from reference TRBV5-1 and TRBJ2-7, the complete variable domain is KAGVTQTPRYLIKTRGQQVTLSCSPISGHRSVSWYQQTPGQGLQFLFEYFSETQRNKGNFPGRFSGRQFSNSRSEMNVSTLELGDSALYLCASTPTSGFSYEQYFGPGTRLTVT.

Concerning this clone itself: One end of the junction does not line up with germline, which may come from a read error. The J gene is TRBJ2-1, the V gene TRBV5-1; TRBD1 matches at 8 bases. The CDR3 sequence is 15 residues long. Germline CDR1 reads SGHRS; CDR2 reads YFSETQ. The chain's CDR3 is CASRIRTGTYNEQFF. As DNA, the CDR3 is TGCGCCAGCAGAATTAGGACAGGGACCTATAATGAGCAGTTCTTC.

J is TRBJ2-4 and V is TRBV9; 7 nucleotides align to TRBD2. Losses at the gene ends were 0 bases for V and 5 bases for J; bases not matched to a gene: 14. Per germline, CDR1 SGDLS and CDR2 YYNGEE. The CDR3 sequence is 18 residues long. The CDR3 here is CASSVGARGDLIENIQYF. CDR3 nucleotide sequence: TGTGCCAGCAGCGTAGGGGCCCGGGGGGACCTCATCGAAAACATTCAGTACTTC. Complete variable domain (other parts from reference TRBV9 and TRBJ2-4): DSGVTQTPKHLITATGQRVTLRCSPRSGDLSVYWYQQSLDQGLQFLIQYYNGEERAKGNILERFSAQQFPDLHSELNLSSLELGDSALYFCASSVGARGDLIENIQYFGAGTRLSVL.

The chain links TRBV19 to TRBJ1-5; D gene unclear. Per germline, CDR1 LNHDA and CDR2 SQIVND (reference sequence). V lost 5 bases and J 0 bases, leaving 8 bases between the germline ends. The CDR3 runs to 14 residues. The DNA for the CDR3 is TGTGCCAGTAGTCTCGCCTTTAGCAATCAGCCCCAGCATTTT. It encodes CASSLAFSNQPQHF.

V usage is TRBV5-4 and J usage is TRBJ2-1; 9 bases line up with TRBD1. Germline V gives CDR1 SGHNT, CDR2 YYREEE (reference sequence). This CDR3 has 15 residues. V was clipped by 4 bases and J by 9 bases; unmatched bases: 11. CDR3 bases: TGTGCCAGCAGCCGTCGGGACAGGGCTCCAGGTGAGCAGTTCTTC. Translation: CASSRRDRAPGEQFF.

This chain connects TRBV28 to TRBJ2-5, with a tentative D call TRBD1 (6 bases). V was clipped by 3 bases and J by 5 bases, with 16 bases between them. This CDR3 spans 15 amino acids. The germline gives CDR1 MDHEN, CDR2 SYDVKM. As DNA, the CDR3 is TGTGCCAGCAGTTTGCTGGGGGCTGGTTCGGAGACCCAGTACTTC. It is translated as CASSLLGAGSETQYF.

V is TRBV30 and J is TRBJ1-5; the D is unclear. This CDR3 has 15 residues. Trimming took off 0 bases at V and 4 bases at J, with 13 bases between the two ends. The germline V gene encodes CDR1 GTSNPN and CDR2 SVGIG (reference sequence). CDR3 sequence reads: CAWSVLEGPNQPQHF. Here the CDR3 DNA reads TGTGCCTGGAGTGTTCTGGAGGGCCCTAATCAGCCCCAGCATTTT.

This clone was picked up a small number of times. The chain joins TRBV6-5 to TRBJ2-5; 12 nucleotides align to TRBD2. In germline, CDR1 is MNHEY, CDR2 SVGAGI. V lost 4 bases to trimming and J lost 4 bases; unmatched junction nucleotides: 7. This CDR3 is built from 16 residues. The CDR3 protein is CASSSVTSGRRETQYF. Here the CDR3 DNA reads TGTGCCAGCAGTTCAGTGACTAGCGGGAGACGAGAGACCCAGTACTTC.

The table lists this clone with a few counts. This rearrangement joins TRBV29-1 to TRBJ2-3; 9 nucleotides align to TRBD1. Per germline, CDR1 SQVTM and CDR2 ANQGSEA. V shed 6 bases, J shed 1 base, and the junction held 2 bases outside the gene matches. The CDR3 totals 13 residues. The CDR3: CSVRQGGTDTQYF. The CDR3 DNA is TGCAGCGTGAGACAGGGGGGCACAGATACGCAGTATTTT.

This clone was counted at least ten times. CDR3 in DNA: TGTGCCAGCAGCCCGATCGACAGGGGAGCCACAGATACGCAGTATTTT. This sequence encodes CASSPIDRGATDTQYF. This rearrangement joins TRBV14 to TRBJ2-3; 8 bases map to TRBD1. V lost 4 bases, J lost 2 bases, and 8 bases stayed unmatched. The germline CDR1 and CDR2 sequences are SGHDN and FVKESK. The CDR3 covers 16 residues.

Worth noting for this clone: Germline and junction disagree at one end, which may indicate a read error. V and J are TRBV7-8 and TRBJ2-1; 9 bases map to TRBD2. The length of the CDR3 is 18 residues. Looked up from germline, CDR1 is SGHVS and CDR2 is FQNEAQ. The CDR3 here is CASTLAGETSSSYNEQFF. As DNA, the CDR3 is TGTGCCAGCACCTTAGCGGGAGAGACCTCCTCCTCCTACAATGAGCAGTTCTTC.

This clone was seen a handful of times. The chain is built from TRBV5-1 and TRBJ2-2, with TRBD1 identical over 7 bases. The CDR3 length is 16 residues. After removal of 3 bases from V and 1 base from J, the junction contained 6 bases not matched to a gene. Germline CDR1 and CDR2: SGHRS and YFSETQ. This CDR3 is CASSSQGKGNTGELFF. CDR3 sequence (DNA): TGCGCCAGCAGCTCACAGGGGAAGGGGAACACCGGGGAGCTGTTTTTT.